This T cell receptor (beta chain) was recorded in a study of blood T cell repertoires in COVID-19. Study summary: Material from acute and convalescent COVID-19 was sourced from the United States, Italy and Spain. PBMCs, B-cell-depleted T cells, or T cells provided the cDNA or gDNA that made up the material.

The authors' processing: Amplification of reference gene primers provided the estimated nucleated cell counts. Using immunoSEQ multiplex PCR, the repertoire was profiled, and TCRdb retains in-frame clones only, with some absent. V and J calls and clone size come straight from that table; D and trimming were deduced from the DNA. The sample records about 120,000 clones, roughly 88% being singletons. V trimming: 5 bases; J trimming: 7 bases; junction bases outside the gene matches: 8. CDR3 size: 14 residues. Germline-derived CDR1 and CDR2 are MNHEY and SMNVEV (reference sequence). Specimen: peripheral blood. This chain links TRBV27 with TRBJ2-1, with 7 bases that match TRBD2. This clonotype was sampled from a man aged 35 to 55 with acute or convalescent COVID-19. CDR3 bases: TGTGCCAGCAGTAGGGCGGGAGAGGGGAATGAGCAGTTCTTC. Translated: CASSRAGEGNEQFF.